What follows are 19 T cell receptor beta chains derived from one specimen sequenced in a study of long-term antiretroviral therapy in people with HIV. The libraries were made with immunoSEQ v3.0 at survey level. Clones were read by immunoSEQ multiplex PCR, and TCRdb kept only the in-frame ones, dropping some. Of around 18,000 clones listed, 91% are singletons. Sequenced material: unsorted PBMCs, taken 3 years after starting antiretroviral therapy. These TCRs come from a man aged 50 or older with HIV.

The J gene is TRBJ1-6, the V gene TRBV5-4; 9 bases fit TRBD1. The germline gives CDR1 SGHNT, CDR2 YYREEE (reference sequence). The length of the CDR3 is 14 residues. Trimming cost V 2 bases and J 7 bases; bases outside gene matches: 1. Written as DNA, the CDR3 is TGTGCCAGCAGCTTCGGGACAGGGAATTCACCCCTCCACTTT. This sequence encodes CASSFGTGNSPLHF.

V and J are TRBV7-2 and TRBJ1-6, with D possibly matching TRBD1 (5 bases). The CDR3 loop spans 14 amino acids. CDR1 SGHTA and CDR2 FQGNSA come from the germline V gene. V was shortened by 2 bases and J by 9 bases, with 11 bases between the two germline ends. CDR3 bases: TGTGCCAGCAGCTTATATCAGGGTGTTTCACCCCTCCACTTT. It is translated as CASSLYQGVSPLHF.

The genes are TRBV30 and TRBJ1-1; no firm D call. This CDR3 is 13 amino acids long. Per the germline V gene, CDR1 is GTSNPN and CDR2 is SVGIG (reference sequence). V was cut by 2 bases and J by 5 bases, with 12 bases left in between. The CDR3 region is CAWSFSSVTEAFF. As DNA, the CDR3 is TGTGCCTGGAGTTTCTCTTCAGTGACTGAAGCTTTCTTT.

The V and J genes are TRBV19 and TRBJ1-5; unclear D gene. Trimming cost V 9 bases and J 4 bases, with 13 bases left between them. The CDR3 runs to 13 residues. CDR1 LNHDA and CDR2 SQIVND come from the germline V gene (reference sequence). CDR3 residues: CASRSVANQPQHF. CDR3 nucleotide sequence: TGTGCCAGCCGATCAGTAGCAAATCAGCCCCAGCATTTT.

This clone was detected once. The CDR3 loop reads CASSISRAYEQYF. In DNA form, the CDR3 reads TGTGCCAGCAGTATCTCCCGAGCGTACGAGCAGTACTTC. The rearrangement uses TRBV2 and TRBJ2-7; no reliable D call. The germline CDR1 and CDR2 sequences are SNHLY and FYNNEI. CDR3 size: 13 residues. V was cut by 5 bases and J by 4 bases, with 12 bases left in between.

The chain couples TRBV5-1 to TRBJ2-2, with a weak D call TRBD1 (6 bases). This CDR3 has 12 amino acids. Germline loops: CDR1 SGHRS, CDR2 YFSETQ. V gave up 10 bases and J gave up 4 bases, with 11 bases separating them. CDR3 nucleotides: TGCGCCTCCGGACAGCCCACCGGGGAGCTGTTTTTT. Translated: CASGQPTGELFF.

This chain joins TRBV5-5 and TRBJ1-5; D not certain. The germline gives CDR1 SGHKS, CDR2 YYEKEE (reference sequence). Trimming removed 4 bases at V and 5 bases at J, with 7 bases between. The CDR3 covers 12 residues. The CDR3 sequence is CASSDGDQPQHF. The CDR3 DNA follows: TGTGCCAGCAGCGACGGAGATCAGCCCCAGCATTTT.

CDR3 DNA sequence: TGTGCCAGCAGCTTTGGACAGGGCGGGGGTACGCAGTATTTT. Protein: CASSFGQGGGTQYF. The chain employs TRBV5-6 and TRBJ2-3; maybe TRBD1 (8 bases). Per the germline V gene, CDR1 is SGHDT and CDR2 is YYEEEE. The CDR3 spans 14 residues. V was cut by 2 bases and J by 8 bases, with 15 bases left in between.

The DNA of the CDR3 is TGTGCCAGTAGTATAGGGGTGACCTACGAGCAGTACTTC. Its translation is CASSIGVTYEQYF. This rearrangement joins TRBV19 to TRBJ2-7, with D hard to call. Trimming removed 1 base from V and 2 bases from J, with 6 bases in between. Germline assignment: CDR1 LNHDA and CDR2 SQIVND (reference sequence). The CDR3 runs 13 residues.

The chain has TRBV28 and TRBJ1-4; 9 nucleotides line up with TRBD1. The CDR3 extends over 15 amino acids. From germline, CDR1 is MDHEN and CDR2 SYDVKM. V shed 4 bases and J 3 bases; nucleotides not matched to a gene: 3. For the CDR3, the DNA is TGTGCCAGCAGTTCACAGGGGGCTGCTAATGAAAAACTGTTTTTT. Its protein is CASSSQGAANEKLFF.

The V gene is TRBV4-1, the J gene TRBJ2-1, with D unclear. The CDR3 is 11 amino acids. V lost 1 base, J lost 12 bases, and 7 bases lay in between. Germline loops: CDR1 MGHRA, CDR2 YSYEKL. The CDR3 sequence is CASSQGRRQFF. CDR3 in DNA: TGCGCCAGCAGCCAAGGTAGGAGGCAGTTCTTC.

This chain uses TRBV5-4 with TRBJ2-7, with D possibly matching TRBD1 (6 bases). Deletions cut 4 bases from V and 4 bases from J, with 9 bases between. This CDR3 has 12 amino acids. The V gene's germline CDR1 is SGHNT and CDR2 YYREEE (reference sequence). The CDR3 region is CASSLRGYEQYF. CDR3 DNA: TGTGCCAGCAGCCTTAGGGGGTACGAGCAGTACTTC.

This chain connects TRBV7-2 to TRBJ2-7; D is ambiguous. Germline CDR1 is SGHTA and CDR2 is FQGNSA. The CDR3 runs 13 residues. The V and J ends lost 1 base and 3 bases respectively, with 7 bases between them. This CDR3 is CASSLERNYEQYF. Written as DNA, the CDR3 is TGTGCCAGCAGCTTAGAACGGAACTACGAGCAGTACTTC.

This rearrangement joins TRBV4-3 to TRBJ2-2, with 10 bases that match TRBD1. The CDR3 totals 16 residues. J was trimmed by 4 bases and V by 0 bases; bases with no gene match: 2. CDR1 is LGHNA and CDR2 is YSLEER in the germline V gene. The CDR3 DNA sequence: TGCGCCAGCAGCCAAGAGACAGGGGGCGGCACCGGGGAGCTGTTTTTT. Translating gives CASSQETGGGTGELFF.

The J gene is TRBJ2-2, the V gene TRBV27; unclear D gene. This CDR3 comprises 13 residues. Germline V CDR1 and CDR2: MNHEY, SMNVEV (reference sequence). V lost 7 bases and J 1 base, leaving 7 bases between the germline ends. CDR3 region: CASTQENTGELFF. CDR3 sequence (DNA): TGTGCCAGCACTCAGGAGAACACCGGGGAGCTGTTTTTT.

This rearrangement joins TRBV5-6 to TRBJ1-5; no firm D call. Trimming pared 0 bases from V and 0 bases from J, leaving 7 bases between. In germline, CDR1 is SGHDT, CDR2 YYEEEE. The CDR3 totals 15 residues. The CDR3 bases are TGTGCCAGCAGCTTGGCCGGGGATAGCAATCAGCCCCAGCATTTT. Encoded protein: CASSLAGDSNQPQHF.

CDR3 in DNA: TGTGCCAGCAGCTCCTCCGGGACAGGGGACGTAAAAAAAACCGGGGAGCTGTTTTTT. Translation gives CASSSSGTGDVKKTGELFF. V is TRBV5-4 and J is TRBJ2-2; 10 bases are shared with TRBD1. CDR3 length: 19 residues. Trimming cost V 3 bases and J 5 bases; bases outside gene matches: 16. CDR1 SGHNT and CDR2 YYREEE come from the germline V gene (reference sequence).

This rearrangement joins TRBV6-1 to TRBJ2-1; 8 bases match TRBD2. Germline V gene lookup returns CDR1 MNHNS and CDR2 SASEGT. CDR3 size: 13 residues. V dropped 8 bases and J dropped 4; count of bases not matched to a gene: 4. This CDR3 is CASGGLVYNEQFF. The DNA for the CDR3 is TGTGCCAGCGGGGGACTAGTTTACAATGAGCAGTTCTTC.

This chain uses TRBV15 with TRBJ1-2, with 7 bases aligning to TRBD1. This CDR3 region has 13 residues. The germline CDR1 and CDR2 sequences are LNHNV and YYDKDF (reference sequence). V gave up 0 bases and J gave up 12 bases; unmatched junction bases: 7. CDR3 residues: CATSREIQGEDTF. CDR3 sequence (DNA): TGTGCCACCAGCAGAGAGATCCAGGGGGAAGACACCTTC.